Shown below are 6 T cell receptor beta chains from a single sample sequenced in a study of Ad26.COV2.S vaccination and SARS-CoV-2 variants. Produced via immunoSEQ multiplex PCR; TCRdb's table is partial and in-frame only. The sample contains about 400,000 clones, about 83% of which appear only once. Treatment in this sample: around 19 received Ad26.COV2.S at low or high dose, single or two shots; roughly five received placebo; per-sample allocation not given. Sampling was performed 63 days after the first vaccine or placebo injection. Here the sequenced sample was peripheral blood, taken in a trial of Ad26.COV2.S vaccine versus placebo. These receptors were collected from a person between 18 and 65 years old who received the Ad26.COV2.S COVID-19 vaccine or a placebo.

The CDR3 region is CASSLGRAYEQYF. The CDR3 region has the DNA TGTGCCAGCAGCTTGGGCAGGGCCTACGAGCAGTACTTC. The chain joins TRBV7-9 to TRBJ2-7, with D possibly being TRBD1 (5 bases). The CDR3 contains 13 residues. Germline values: CDR1 SEHNR, CDR2 FQNEAQ (reference sequence). V shed 3 bases and J shed 2 bases, with 8 bases lying between them.

V is TRBV27 and J is TRBJ2-6, with unresolved D. Germline loops: CDR1 MNHEY, CDR2 SMNVEV (reference sequence). This CDR3 has 14 residues. V was cut by 10 bases and J by 2 bases, with 12 bases left in between. CDR3 coding DNA: TGTGCCACCAAAGGCGGTACTGGGGCCAACGTCCTGACTTTC. This encodes CATKGGTGANVLTF.

The chain employs TRBV29-1 and TRBJ2-5, with D perhaps TRBD2 (6 bases). V dropped 4 bases and J dropped 5 bases, with 8 bases sitting between them. CDR1 is SQVTM and CDR2 is ANQGSEA in the germline V gene. The CDR3 is made up of 11 amino acids. The CDR3 loop is CSVVSGETQYF. CDR3 coding DNA: TGCAGCGTTGTGAGCGGGGAGACCCAGTACTTC. Looking up the rest from reference TRBV29-1 and TRBJ2-5 gives the full variable domain: SAVISQKPSRDICQRGTSLTIQCQVDSQVTMMFWYRQQPGQSLTLIATANQGSEATYESGFVIDKFPISRPNLTFSTLTVSNMSPEDSSIYLCSVVSGETQYFGPGTRLLVL.

The gene calls are TRBV9 and TRBJ1-3; TRBD1 might be the D (6 bases). The germline CDR1 and CDR2 sequences are SGDLS and YYNGEE. The CDR3 is 15 residues long. V dropped 0 bases and J dropped 4 bases, with 11 bases sitting between them. CDR3 sequence reads: CASSVEAGDGNTIYF. CDR3 bases: TGTGCCAGCAGCGTAGAGGCAGGGGACGGAAACACCATATATTTT.

Worth noting for this clone: An end of the junction differs from the germline gene, which may be a read error. The chain has TRBV5-6 and TRBJ2-5, with 8 bases lining up with TRBD1. The germline CDR1 and CDR2 sequences are SGHDT and YYEEEE. This CDR3 contains 12 residues. The CDR3 here is CASSLAQGATHF. The CDR3 DNA sequence: TGTGCCAGCAGCTTGGCCCAGGGGGCCACGCACTTC.

This rearrangement joins TRBV5-6 to TRBJ1-3; tentative D call: TRBD1 (6 bases). The CDR3 has 15 amino acids. Looked up from germline, CDR1 is SGHDT and CDR2 is YYEEEE. V shed 4 bases and J shed 3 bases, with 14 bases lying between them. CDR3 protein: CASSTKQGYGNTIYF. In DNA form, the CDR3 reads TGTGCCAGCAGCACAAAACAGGGCTATGGAAACACCATATATTTT.